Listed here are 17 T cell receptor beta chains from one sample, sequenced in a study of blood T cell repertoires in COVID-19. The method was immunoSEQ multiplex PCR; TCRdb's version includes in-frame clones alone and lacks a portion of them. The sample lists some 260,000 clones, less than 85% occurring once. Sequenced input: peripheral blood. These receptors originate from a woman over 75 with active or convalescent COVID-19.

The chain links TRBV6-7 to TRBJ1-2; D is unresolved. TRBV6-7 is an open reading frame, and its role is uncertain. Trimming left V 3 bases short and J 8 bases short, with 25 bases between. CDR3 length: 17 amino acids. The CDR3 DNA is TGTGCCAGCAGTTATTCCTATGTGGCGGCTTACGGTACGGGCTACACCTTC. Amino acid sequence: CASSYSYVAAYGTGYTF.

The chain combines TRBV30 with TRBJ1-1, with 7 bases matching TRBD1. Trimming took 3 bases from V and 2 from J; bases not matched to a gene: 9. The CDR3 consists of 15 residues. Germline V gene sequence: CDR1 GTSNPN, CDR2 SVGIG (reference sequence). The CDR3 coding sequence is TGTGCCTGGAGCGACTTGACAGGGACTAACACTGAAGCTTTCTTT. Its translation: CAWSDLTGTNTEAFF.

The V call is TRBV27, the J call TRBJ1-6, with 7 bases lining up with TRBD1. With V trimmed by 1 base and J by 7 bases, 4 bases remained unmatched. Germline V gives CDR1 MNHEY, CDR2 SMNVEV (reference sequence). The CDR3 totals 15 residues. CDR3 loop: CASSLWDSLNSPLHF. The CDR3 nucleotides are TGTGCCAGCAGTTTATGGGACAGCCTAAATTCACCCCTCCACTTT.

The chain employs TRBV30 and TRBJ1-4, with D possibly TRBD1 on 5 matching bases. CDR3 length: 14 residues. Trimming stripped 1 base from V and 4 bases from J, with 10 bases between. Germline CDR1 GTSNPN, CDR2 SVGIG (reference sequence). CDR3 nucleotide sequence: TGTGCCTGGAGTGACAGGAAGAGTAATGAAAAACTGTTTTTT. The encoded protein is CAWSDRKSNEKLFF.

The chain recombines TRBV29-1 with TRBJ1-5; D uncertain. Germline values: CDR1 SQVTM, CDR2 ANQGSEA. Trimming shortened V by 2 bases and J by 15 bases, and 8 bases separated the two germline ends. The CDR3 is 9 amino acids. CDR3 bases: TGCAGCGTTGAATCCCTTCCGCATTTT. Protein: CSVESLPHF.

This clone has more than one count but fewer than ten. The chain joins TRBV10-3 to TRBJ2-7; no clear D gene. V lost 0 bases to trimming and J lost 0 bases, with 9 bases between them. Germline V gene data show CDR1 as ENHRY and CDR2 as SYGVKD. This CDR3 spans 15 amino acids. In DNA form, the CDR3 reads TGTGCCATCAGTGAGTCCATGGCGGTCTCCTACGAGCAGTACTTC. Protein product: CAISESMAVSYEQYF.

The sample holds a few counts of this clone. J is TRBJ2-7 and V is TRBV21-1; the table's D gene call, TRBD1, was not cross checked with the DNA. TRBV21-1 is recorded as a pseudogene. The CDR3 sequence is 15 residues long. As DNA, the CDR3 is TGTGCCAGCAGCAATGGCACCATCACGTACTACGAGCAGTACTTC. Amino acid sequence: CASSNGTITYYEQYF.

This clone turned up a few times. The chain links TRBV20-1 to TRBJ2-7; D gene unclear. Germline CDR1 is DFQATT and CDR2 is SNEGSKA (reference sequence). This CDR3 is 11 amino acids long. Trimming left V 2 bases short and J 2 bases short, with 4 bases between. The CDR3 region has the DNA TGCAGTGCTAGAAATACCTACGAGCAGTACTTC. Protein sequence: CSARNTYEQYF.

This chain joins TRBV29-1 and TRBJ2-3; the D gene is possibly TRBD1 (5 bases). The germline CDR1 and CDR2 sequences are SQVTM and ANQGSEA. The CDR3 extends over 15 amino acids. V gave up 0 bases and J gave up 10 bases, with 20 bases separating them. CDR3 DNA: TGCAGCGTTGAAGAAGGGCAGGGCCTTGTGGGGCCGCAGTATTTT. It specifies CSVEEGQGLVGPQYF.

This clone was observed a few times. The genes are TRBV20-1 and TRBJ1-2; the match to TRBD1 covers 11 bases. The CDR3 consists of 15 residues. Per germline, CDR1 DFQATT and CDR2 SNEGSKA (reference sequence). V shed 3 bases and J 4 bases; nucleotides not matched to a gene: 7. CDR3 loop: CSASLLGQGAYGYTF. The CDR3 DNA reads TGCAGTGCTAGTCTTCTCGGACAGGGGGCCTATGGCTACACCTTC.

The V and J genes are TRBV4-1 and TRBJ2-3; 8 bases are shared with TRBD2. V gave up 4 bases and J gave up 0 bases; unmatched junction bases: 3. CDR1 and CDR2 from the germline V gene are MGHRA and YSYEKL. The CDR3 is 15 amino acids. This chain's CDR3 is CASSLLADSTDTQYF. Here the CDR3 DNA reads TGCGCCAGCAGCCTACTAGCGGATAGCACAGATACGCAGTATTTT.

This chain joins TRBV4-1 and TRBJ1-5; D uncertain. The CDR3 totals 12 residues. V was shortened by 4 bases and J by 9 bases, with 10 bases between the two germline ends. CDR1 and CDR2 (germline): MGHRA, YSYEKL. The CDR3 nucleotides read TGCGCCAGCAGCCTCGGGAACGGGCCCCAGCATTTT. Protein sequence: CASSLGNGPQHF.

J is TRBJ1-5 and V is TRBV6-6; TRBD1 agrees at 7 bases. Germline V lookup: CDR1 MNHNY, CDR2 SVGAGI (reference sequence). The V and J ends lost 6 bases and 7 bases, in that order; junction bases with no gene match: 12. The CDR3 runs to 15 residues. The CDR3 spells CASSPTGASRQPQHF. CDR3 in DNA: TGTGCCAGCAGCCCCACAGGGGCCTCTAGGCAGCCCCAGCATTTT.

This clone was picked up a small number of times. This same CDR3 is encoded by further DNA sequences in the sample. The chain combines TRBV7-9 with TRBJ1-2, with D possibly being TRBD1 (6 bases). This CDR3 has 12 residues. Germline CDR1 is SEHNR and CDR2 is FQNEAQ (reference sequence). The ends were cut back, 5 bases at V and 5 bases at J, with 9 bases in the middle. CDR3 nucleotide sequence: TGTGCCAGCAGCCCTCAGGGGTATGGCTACACCTTC. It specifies CASSPQGYGYTF. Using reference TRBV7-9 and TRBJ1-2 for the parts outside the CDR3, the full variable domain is DTGVSQNPRHKITKRGQNVTFRCDPISEHNRLYWYRQTLGQGPEFLTYFQNEAQLEKSRLLSDRFSAERPKGSFSTLEIQRTEQGDSAMYLCASSPQGYGYTFGSGTRLTVV.

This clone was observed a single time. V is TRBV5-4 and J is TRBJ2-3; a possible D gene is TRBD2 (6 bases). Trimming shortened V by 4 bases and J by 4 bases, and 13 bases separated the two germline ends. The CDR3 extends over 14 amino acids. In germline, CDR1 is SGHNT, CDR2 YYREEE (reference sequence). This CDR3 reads CASSQGPGADTQYF. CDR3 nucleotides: TGTGCCAGCAGCCAGGGACCGGGGGCAGATACGCAGTATTTT. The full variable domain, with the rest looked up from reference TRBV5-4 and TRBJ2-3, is ETGVTQSPTHLIKTRGQQVTLRCSSQSGHNTVSWYQQALGQGPQFIFQYYREEENGRGNFPPRFSGLQFPNYSSELNVNALELDDSALYLCASSQGPGADTQYFGPGTRLTVL.

The CDR3 reads CAWSWEGLRGNTIYF. The CDR3, as DNA: TGTGCCTGGAGCTGGGAGGGATTGCGGGGAAACACCATATATTTT. The V call is TRBV30, the J call TRBJ1-3; D remains unclear. V lost 3 bases and J lost 4, with 16 bases in between. CDR1 GTSNPN and CDR2 SVGIG come from the germline V gene (reference sequence). CDR3 length: 15 residues.

CDR3 nucleotide sequence: TGTGCCAGCAGCGGGCAGGGGGCCGGTGAAAAACTGTTTTTT. Encoded protein: CASSGQGAGEKLFF. The chain couples TRBV27 to TRBJ1-4; 8 positions agree with TRBD1. Germline assignment: CDR1 MNHEY and CDR2 SMNVEV (reference sequence). This CDR3 has 14 amino acids. Trimming removed 6 bases from V and 7 bases from J; junction bases left unmatched: 7.